The T cell receptor beta chain under discussion was sequenced for a study of CD4+ T cells in melanoma. The CDR3 is made up of 13 amino acids. Germline V CDR1 and CDR2: SQVTM, ANQGSEA. The J segment lost 6 bases and the V segment lost 6 bases, leaving 8 bases of the junction unmatched. Profiled with immunoSEQ multiplex PCR; TCRdb holds only in-frame clones, not every one. The data show around 130,000 clones, with around nine tenths seen just once and less than 2% held by the top ten. The chain is built from TRBV29-1 and TRBJ2-1; 7 nucleotides align to TRBD1. The source of this sequence is a human donor with melanoma. The CDR3 loop is CSVLPSGGNEQFF. In DNA, the CDR3 is TGCAGCGTCCTCCCCTCAGGGGGCAATGAGCAGTTCTTC.